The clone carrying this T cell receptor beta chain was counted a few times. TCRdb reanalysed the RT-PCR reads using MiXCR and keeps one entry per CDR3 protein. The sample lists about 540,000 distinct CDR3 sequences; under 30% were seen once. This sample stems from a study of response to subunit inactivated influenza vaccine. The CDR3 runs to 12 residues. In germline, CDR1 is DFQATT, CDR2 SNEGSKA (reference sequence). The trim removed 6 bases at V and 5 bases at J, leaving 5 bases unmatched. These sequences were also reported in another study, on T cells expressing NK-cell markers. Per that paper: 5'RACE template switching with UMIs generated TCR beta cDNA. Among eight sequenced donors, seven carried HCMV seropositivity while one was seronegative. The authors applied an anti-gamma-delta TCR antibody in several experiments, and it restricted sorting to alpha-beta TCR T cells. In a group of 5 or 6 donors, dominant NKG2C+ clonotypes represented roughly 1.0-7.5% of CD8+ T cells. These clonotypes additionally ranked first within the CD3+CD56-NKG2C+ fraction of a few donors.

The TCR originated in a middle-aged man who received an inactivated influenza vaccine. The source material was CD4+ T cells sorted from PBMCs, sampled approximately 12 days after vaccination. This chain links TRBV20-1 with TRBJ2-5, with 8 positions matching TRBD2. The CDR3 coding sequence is TGCAGTGCCCTTAGCGGGACGGAGACCCAGTACTTC. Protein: CSALSGTETQYF.